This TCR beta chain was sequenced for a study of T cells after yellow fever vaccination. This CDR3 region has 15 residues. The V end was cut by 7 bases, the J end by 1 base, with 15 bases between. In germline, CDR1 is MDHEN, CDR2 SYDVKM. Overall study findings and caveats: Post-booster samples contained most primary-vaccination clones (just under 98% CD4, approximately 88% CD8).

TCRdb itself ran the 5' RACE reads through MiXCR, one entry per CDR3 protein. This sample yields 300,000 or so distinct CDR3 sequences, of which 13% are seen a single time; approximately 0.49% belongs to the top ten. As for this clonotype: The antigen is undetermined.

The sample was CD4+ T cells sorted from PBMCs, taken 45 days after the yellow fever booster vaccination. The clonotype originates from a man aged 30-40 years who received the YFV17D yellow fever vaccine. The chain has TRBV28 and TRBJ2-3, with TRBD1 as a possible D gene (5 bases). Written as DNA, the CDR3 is TGTGCCAGCACCCAAAGGGGAAAACGCACAGATACGCAGTATTTT. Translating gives CASTQRGKRTDTQYF.